This TCR beta chain is from a study of T-cell memory formation after mild COVID-19. MiXCR, run by TCRdb on the 5' RACE reads, gives a single entry per CDR3 protein. The table shows fewer than 70,000 distinct CDR3 sequences, with 8% to 9.5% occurring only once. The germline CDR1 and CDR2 sequences are SGHDT and YYEEEE. The CDR3 spans 13 residues. V lost 4 bases and J lost 8; bases outside the gene matches: 4. The TCR sequence derives from a man younger than 35 who had mild COVID-19 (a few samples of this study predate the infection). Cell type and time point are not known. The chain has TRBV5-6 and TRBJ2-1, with TRBD1 matching 9 bases. Sequencing was carried out using PBMCs or a T cell subset sorted from them (not recorded which). The CDR3 nucleotides are TGTGCCAGCAGCGGTACAGGGGGCGATGAGCAGTTCTTC. Residues: CASSGTGGDEQFF.